One and the same sample provided the 11 T cell receptor beta chains below, sequenced in a study of T-cell reconstitution after alpha-beta-depleted transplantation in children. The library targeted TCRbeta and was prepared with unique molecular identifiers. One entry per CDR3 protein, called by TCRdb with MiXCR from the PCR reads. Among approximately 650,000 distinct CDR3 sequences listed, about an eighth were seen once. Specimen: PBMCs, collected before TCRalphabeta/CD19-depleted stem cell transplant. These receptors originate from a girl aged 2 to 9 with congenital amegakaryocytic thrombocytopenia, due to receive a stem cell transplant.

This clonotype showed up many times. V is TRBV20-1 and J is TRBJ2-3; 12 nucleotides agree with TRBD2. The CDR3 totals 13 residues. The germline CDR1 and CDR2 sequences are DFQATT and SNEGSKA (reference sequence). The V gene end was trimmed by 0 bases and the J gene end by 14 bases; junction bases not matched to a gene: 6. This chain's CDR3 is CSARELAGGPRYF. The CDR3 region has the DNA TGCAGTGCTAGAGAGCTAGCGGGAGGGCCCCGGTATTTT.

There are a few counts of this clonotype. This chain links TRBV30 with TRBJ2-7; 7 bases line up with TRBD1. The CDR3 totals 12 residues. With 5 bases clipped from V and 4 bases from J, the junction kept 5 bases outside the gene matches. Germline V gene data show CDR1 as GTSNPN and CDR2 as SVGIG (reference sequence). Written as DNA, the CDR3 is TGTGCCTGGGAGGGACAGTCGTACGAGCAGTACTTC. This gives the protein CAWEGQSYEQYF.

The chain employs TRBV20-1 and TRBJ2-7; 7 bases are a match to TRBD1. Germline-derived CDR1 and CDR2 are DFQATT and SNEGSKA (reference sequence). This CDR3 is built from 12 residues. Trimming cost V 7 bases and J 3 bases; bases outside gene matches: 6. CDR3 amino acids: CSGVTGNYEQYF. The CDR3 coding sequence is TGCAGTGGCGTGACAGGGAACTACGAGCAGTACTTC.

This clonotype was counted many times. J is TRBJ2-6 and V is TRBV5-1, with D unclear. This CDR3 is 16 amino acids long. Trimming took 1 base from V and 1 from J, leaving 9 bases between them. Germline assignment: CDR1 SGHRS and CDR2 YFSETQ. The CDR3 DNA sequence: TGCGCCAGCAGCTTGACATCCTCATCTGGGGCCAACGTCCTGACTTTC. Protein sequence: CASSLTSSSGANVLTF.

A few counts support this clonotype. The chain links TRBV7-6 to TRBJ2-6, with D tentatively TRBD1 (5 bases). The CDR3 has 14 residues. Between the trimmed V and J ends, which lost 7 bases and 3 bases, there was a span of 10 bases. Per germline, CDR1 SGHVS and CDR2 FNYEAQ. CDR3 loop: CASNPTGGANVLTF. As DNA, the CDR3 is TGTGCCAGCAACCCTACAGGTGGGGCCAACGTCCTGACTTTC.

With regard to this clonotype: Given a much more abundant clone one base away, this may be a read error. The chain uses TRBV29-1 and TRBJ1-1, with D perhaps TRBD1 (5 bases). Germline CDR1 and CDR2: SQVTM and ANQGSEA. V was clipped by 3 bases and J by 2 bases, with 10 bases between them. This CDR3 has 13 amino acids. The CDR3 sequence: CSVDPRVNTEAFF. Here the CDR3 DNA reads TGCAGCGTTGACCCCAGGGTTAACACTGAAGCTTTCTTT.

There are many counts of this clonotype. The chain employs TRBV20-1 and TRBJ1-5; D possibly corresponds to TRBD1 (6 bases). This CDR3 has 13 amino acids. The V end lost 6 bases, the J end lost 5 bases, and 14 bases lay between the germline ends. Looked up from germline, CDR1 is DFQATT and CDR2 is SNEGSKA (reference sequence). CDR3 sequence reads: CSASQGSDQPQHF. CDR3 coding DNA: TGCAGTGCCAGCCAGGGGAGCGATCAGCCCCAGCATTTT.

This clonotype appeared many times. The rearrangement uses TRBV10-3 and TRBJ1-1; no firm D call. The V end was cut by 1 base, the J end by 0 bases, with 0 bases between. This CDR3 has 12 residues. Germline V gene sequence: CDR1 ENHRY, CDR2 SYGVKD. CDR3 region: CAISELNTEAFF. The CDR3 DNA reads as TGTGCCATCAGTGAGTTGAACACTGAAGCTTTCTTT.

J is TRBJ2-1 and V is TRBV5-1; TRBD1 agrees at 9 bases. The ends lost 0 bases at V and 10 bases at J; junction bases unmatched: 8. The CDR3 is made up of 15 amino acids. Looked up from germline, CDR1 is SGHRS and CDR2 is YFSETQ. In DNA form, the CDR3 reads TGCGCCAGCAGCTTGGGGGACAGGGATGTTTGCGAGCAGTTCTTC. This sequence encodes CASSLGDRDVCEQFF.

The chain links TRBV5-1 to TRBJ2-2; no clear D gene. V was pared by 5 bases and J by 4 bases, with 12 bases between. CDR3 length equals 14 residues. Germline V lookup: CDR1 SGHRS, CDR2 YFSETQ. CDR3 residues: CASSLSATTGELFF. CDR3 DNA sequence: TGCGCCAGCAGTCTGTCCGCGACCACCGGGGAGCTGTTTTTT.

This clonotype was detected ten times or more. V is TRBV29-1 and J is TRBJ2-1; no definite D call. V lost 7 bases and J 0 bases, leaving 10 bases between the germline ends. The CDR3 extends over 13 amino acids. Germline V gene sequence: CDR1 SQVTM, CDR2 ANQGSEA. The CDR3 DNA sequence: TGCAGCGCAGCCCAGAGCTCCTACAATGAGCAGTTCTTC. Translation gives CSAAQSSYNEQFF.